This T cell receptor beta chain was found in a study of human T cells and chemical hapten exposure. Study-wide context: Read at 6 days, the patch tests placed 0.01% DPC on the upper back. Small volume differences among pooled libraries mainly caused per-sample TCR yield variation.

Time point described: patch test 1, 2 weeks after DPC sensitization. Specified treatment: therapeutic diphenylcyclopropenone sensitization with weekly scalp DPC. This clonotype has at least ten counts. The antigen is undetermined. In the original analysis: Samples held a median of roughly 100,000 TCRs, range about 23,224–750,000. TCRdb recomputed calls from the RACE reads with MiXCR, one row per CDR3 protein. TCRdb, not the authors, supplied the V and J calls. The sample shows under 120,000 distinct CDR3 sequences, more than 9.5% of them seen only once. V was trimmed by 0 bases and J by 0 bases, leaving 7 bases between them. The CDR3 has 16 amino acids. Germline V lookup: CDR1 SGHRS, CDR2 YFSETQ. The study, taken as a whole, reports: Relative to controls, expanded TCRs formed significantly more large CDR3 similarity clusters.

The genes are TRBV5-1 and TRBJ2-6; D gene unclear. Sequences were derived from whole blood, sampled in connection with sensitization to the hapten diphenylcyclopropenone (DPC). The clonotype was recovered from a woman aged 40 to 50 with alopecia areata. Some clones in this sample may be carry-over from other donors' samples. In DNA form, the CDR3 reads TGCGCCAGCAGCTTGGAATCTATCTCTGGGGCCAACGTCCTGACTTTC. It codes for CASSLESISGANVLTF.